Sequencing of this TCR beta chain was carried out in a study of Ad26.COV2.S vaccination and SARS-CoV-2 variants (dated by TCRdb to 2020 to 2022). About the full investigation: Donors in the vaccine arm were drawn from COV1001, a phase I-IIa trial of Ad26.COV2.S in healthy adults that was multicentre, randomized, double-blind and placebo-controlled. Ad26.COV2.S was administered intramuscularly at 5 x 10^10 or 1 x 10^11 viral particles, either as a single shot or as two shots given 56 days apart. TCRbeta repertoire sequencing served as the tool for gauging how specific and how broad the SARS-CoV-2-reactive T cell receptors were following Ad26.COV2.S vaccination. Trial participants were randomized into five groups of five, in which low-dose or high-dose Ad26.COV2.S was given once or twice, or placebo was given on both occasions. A total of approximately 30 samples were included in the TCR-sequenced set, comprising around 20 Ad26.COV2.S vaccine recipients, 5 placebo recipients and 8 SARS-CoV-2 convalescent individuals. Throughout the experiments and outcome assessment, investigators stayed blinded to trial group allocation.

Overall study outcomes, separate from this receptor: It was noted by the authors that total T cell responses may have been underestimated by the TCR breadth and depth analyses. Comparable non-spike TCR breadth was observed between vaccine and placebo recipients, consistent with only spike being contained in the vaccine. Comparing responses between vaccine doses or regimens was not something the study was powered to do. Higher spike-specific TCR breadth was observed in Ad26.COV2.S recipients than in placebo recipients (P = 0.0014). After vaccination, spike-specific CD8+ and CD4+ T cell responses were reported to show substantial breadth.

The treatment or condition label on this specimen signifies: over 15 received Ad26.COV2.S at low or high dose, single or two shots; five or six received placebo; per-sample allocation not given. For vaccine and placebo recipients, repertoires were sequenced using samples collected on day 63 after the first injection. Cohort 1b enrolled 25 adults aged 18-55 years at a single site in Boston, USA, between 29 July and 7 August 2020. As a vaccine, Ad26.COV2.S was a replication-incompetent adenovirus type 26 vector that expressed a prefusion-stabilized SARS-CoV-2 spike protein derived from the original Wuhan strain. The immunoSEQ Assay was the method used to sequence TCRbeta CDR3 regions. After extraction, genomic DNA underwent amplification by bias-controlled multiplex PCR, followed by high-throughput sequencing. Per the authors' processing: Collapsing and filtering of sequences were performed to quantify the absolute abundance of each unique TCRbeta CDR3 region. Usable DNA was measured by amplifying reference genes present in all nucleated cells, and TCRbeta template counts were normalized to that usable DNA to estimate T cell fraction. Repertoire TCRs were annotated as SARS-CoV-2-specific by exact matching of V gene, CDR3 amino acid sequence and J gene to a known reactive TCR set. The reference SARS-CoV-2 TCR set was derived from MIRA and filtered for enrichment in COVID-19-positive ImmuneCODE repertoires, a step that removed public or cross-reactive TCRs. Drawing on the MIRA antigens, annotated TCRs were analysed further at the level of specific ORF or position within ORF. Depth was the summed frequency of annotated unique rearrangements, while breadth was defined as annotated unique rearrangements over total unique productive rearrangements. Two-sided Wilcoxon rank-sum tests were used to compare TCR breadth between groups. Not all clones reach the TCRdb copy of this immuneACCESS table, which keeps in-frame sequences only. Checked studies attribute under half of the gap to unresolved V genes and leave the rest unexplained. V and J calls and clone size are given by that table; D and trimming were obtained from the DNA. The sample data list some 370,000 clones, and roughly four fifths of these were observed just once. The ten largest clones capture 7.4% of the sample.

V lost 6 bases and J lost 9 bases; the stretch between them is 21 bases long. Measured from the cysteine to the phenylalanine, the CDR3 is 16 residues long. Only the CDR3 portion is preserved as DNA: 48 bases, with reading frame beginning at the first base. The germline V gene provides CDR1 SNHLY and CDR2 FYNNEI. As concerns this clone: This receptor's antigen is unknown. Base-call qualities are not available, and no considerably larger clone is one nucleotide away.

Recombination joined TRBV2 with TRBJ1-6, with TRBD1 tentatively as D gene (5 bases match). This clonotype originated in a person between 18 and 65 years old who received the Ad26.COV2.S COVID-19 vaccine or a placebo. The material sequenced was peripheral blood, taken in a trial of Ad26.COV2.S vaccine versus placebo. In nucleotide form, the sequence is TGTGCCAGCAGCGAGGATGGGGACGCTGTCGGTTCACCCCTCCACTTT. Its product reads: CASSEDGDAVGSPLHF.